One sample yielded the 28 T cell receptor beta chains listed below, sequenced in a study of blood T cell repertoires in COVID-19. Assay used: immunoSEQ multiplex PCR; TCRdb lists only in-frame clones, some missing. Of just over 300,000 clones listed, roughly 89% were seen once; the top ten hold about 1.7%. Sequenced material: peripheral blood. These receptors all come from a woman aged 25 to 39 with COVID-19, enrolled during active disease.

This chain joins TRBV5-4 and TRBJ1-2; D is possibly TRBD1 (6 bases). This CDR3 comprises 15 residues. V lost 4 bases and J lost 0, with 13 bases in between. Looked up from germline, CDR1 is SGHNT and CDR2 is YYREEE (reference sequence). CDR3 sequence reads: CASSQRQAANYGYTF. The CDR3 DNA follows: TGTGCCAGCAGCCAAAGACAGGCGGCTAACTATGGCTACACCTTC.

The chain has TRBV11-2 and TRBJ2-1; 11 positions agree with TRBD2. There are 16 residues in the CDR3. With V trimmed by 0 bases and J by 4 bases, 2 bases remained unmatched. From germline, CDR1 is SGHAT and CDR2 FQNNGV. CDR3 coding DNA: TGTGCCAGCAGCTTAGATCCTAGCGGGGGGTACAATGAGCAGTTCTTC. Its protein is CASSLDPSGGYNEQFF.

This clone was recorded once. The V and J genes are TRBV5-4 and TRBJ1-5; D may be TRBD1 (5 bases). The ends were cut back, 2 bases at V and 7 bases at J, with 13 bases in the middle. The CDR3 contains 14 residues. The germline V gene encodes CDR1 SGHNT and CDR2 YYREEE (reference sequence). The CDR3 nucleotides are TGTGCCAGCAGCTTAGACCCAGGGTCCCAGCCCCAGCATTTT. It yields the protein CASSLDPGSQPQHF.

This chain joins TRBV11-2 and TRBJ1-6; D ambiguous. The V and J ends lost 0 bases and 9 bases respectively, with 18 bases between them. Germline CDR1 is SGHAT and CDR2 is FQNNGV. The length of the CDR3 is 17 residues. The CDR3 region has the DNA TGTGCCAGCAGCTTAGACGGAGGGCTCCAGAAGGTTTCACCCCTCCACTTT. It codes for CASSLDGGLQKVSPLHF.

This sequence joins TRBV5-5 and TRBJ2-1, with 7 bases lining up with TRBD1. Unmatched junction bases numbered 5, after V lost 5 bases and J lost 0 bases. Looked up from germline, CDR1 is SGHKS and CDR2 is YYEKEE (reference sequence). This CDR3 is built from 15 residues. The CDR3 loop is CASRSTGSSYNEQFF. In DNA form, the CDR3 reads TGTGCCAGCAGATCGACAGGGAGCTCCTACAATGAGCAGTTCTTC.

V usage is TRBV5-1 and J usage is TRBJ2-3, with TRBD2 matching 8 bases. The CDR3 length is 16 residues. In germline, CDR1 is SGHRS, CDR2 YFSETQ. The trim removed 0 bases at V and 3 bases at J, leaving 6 bases unmatched. The CDR3 coding sequence is TGCGCCAGCAGCTTGGGATGGGCGGGGGGAACAGATACGCAGTATTTT. It is translated as CASSLGWAGGTDTQYF.

The gene calls are TRBV11-2 and TRBJ2-3; a possible D gene is TRBD1 (5 bases). In germline, CDR1 is SGHAT, CDR2 FQNNGV. This CDR3 contains 15 residues. The ends were cut back, 2 bases at V and 2 bases at J, with 11 bases in the middle. The chain's CDR3 is CASSLMTVNTDTQYF. DNA for the CDR3: TGTGCCAGCAGCTTAATGACAGTTAACACAGATACGCAGTATTTT.

The rearrangement links TRBV11-2 to TRBJ1-6; D uncertain. Germline loops: CDR1 SGHAT, CDR2 FQNNGV. This CDR3 has 19 amino acids. V lost 5 bases, J lost 4 bases, and 24 bases lay in between. The chain's CDR3 is CASSLTLMDGGYYNSPLHF. The DNA of the CDR3 is TGTGCCAGCAGCCTGACCCTAATGGACGGAGGATATTATAATTCACCCCTCCACTTT.

This chain links TRBV2 with TRBJ1-6, with 8 bases matching TRBD1. Germline CDR1 SNHLY, CDR2 FYNNEI. The CDR3 consists of 15 residues. J lost 14 bases, V lost 5 bases, and 14 bases had no gene match. CDR3 DNA: TGTGCCAGCAGTCAGGACAGGGTACCCGTCTGGGCCCTCCACTTT. It is translated as CASSQDRVPVWALHF.

The chain carries TRBV5-4 and TRBJ1-1; D gene unclear. The CDR3 sequence is 13 residues long. The V and J ends lost 1 base and 4 bases respectively, with 8 bases between them. Germline V gives CDR1 SGHNT, CDR2 YYREEE (reference sequence). CDR3 nucleotide sequence: TGTGCCAGCAGCTTGTCACCGAGCACTGAAGCTTTCTTT. Its translation: CASSLSPSTEAFF.

V usage is TRBV9 and J usage is TRBJ1-6, with D maybe TRBD1 (5 bases). The germline gives CDR1 SGDLS, CDR2 YYNGEE. The CDR3 contains 14 residues. The V gene lost 0 bases and the J gene lost 11 bases, with 12 bases spanning the gap. This chain's CDR3 is CASSVEWGGTPLHF. The CDR3, as DNA: TGTGCCAGCAGCGTAGAGTGGGGGGGGACACCCCTCCACTTT.

The chain recombines TRBV2 with TRBJ2-7; D is uncertain. Germline V gene data show CDR1 as SNHLY and CDR2 as FYNNEI. The CDR3 loop spans 14 amino acids. V shed 7 bases and J shed 2 bases, with 15 bases lying between them. This chain's CDR3 is CASKLASAAYEQYF. In DNA, the CDR3 is TGTGCCAGCAAGTTGGCCAGCGCCGCCTACGAGCAGTACTTC.

This clone has a single count. The chain recombines TRBV18 with TRBJ1-2, with D perhaps TRBD1 (6 bases). V lost 6 bases and J lost 4, with 27 bases in between. There are 18 residues in the CDR3. Germline V gives CDR1 KGHSH, CDR2 LQKENI. The chain's CDR3 is CASSGASELGLGAYGYTF. CDR3 in DNA: TGTGCCAGCTCTGGGGCCTCTGAGTTAGGATTGGGGGCCTATGGCTACACCTTC.

This chain links TRBV5-6 with TRBJ2-7, with TRBD2 identical over 11 bases. V was pared by 4 bases and J by 6 bases, with 6 bases of the junction left unmatched. Germline CDR1 and CDR2: SGHDT and YYEEEE. CDR3 length: 14 residues. The CDR3 loop is CASSTGLAGLEQYF. The CDR3 bases are TGTGCCAGCAGCACCGGACTAGCGGGTCTCGAGCAGTACTTC.

V is TRBV6-1 and J is TRBJ1-2; D remains unclear. V dropped 1 base and J dropped 4 bases, with 10 bases sitting between them. Germline values: CDR1 MNHNS, CDR2 SASEGT. The CDR3 is 14 amino acids. CDR3 residues: CASSEVGALYGYTF. For the CDR3, the DNA is TGTGCCAGCAGTGAAGTAGGAGCGCTCTATGGCTACACCTTC.

The genes are TRBV11-2 and TRBJ1-1; D unclear. The germline V gene has CDR1 SGHAT and CDR2 FQNNGV. V dropped 0 bases and J dropped 6 bases, with 8 bases sitting between them. CDR3 length: 13 amino acids. The CDR3 protein is CASSLDRTAEAFF. In DNA form, the CDR3 reads TGTGCCAGCAGCTTAGACCGAACAGCTGAAGCTTTCTTT.

The chain joins TRBV6-4 to TRBJ2-1; 11 bases match TRBD2. V shed 2 bases, J shed 8 bases, and the junction held 11 bases outside the gene matches. There are 17 residues in the CDR3. The germline V gene encodes CDR1 MRHNA and CDR2 SNTAGT. CDR3 DNA: TGTGCCAGCAGTGACACTACTAGCGGGGGTACCTCCCATGAGCAGTTCTTC. It yields the protein CASSDTTSGGTSHEQFF.

The rearrangement joins TRBV11-3 to TRBJ2-2; D may be TRBD2 (7 bases). Per germline, CDR1 SGHNT and CDR2 YENEEA. This CDR3 spans 14 amino acids. Trimming took off 5 bases at V and 7 bases at J, with 14 bases between the two ends. CDR3 sequence reads: CASSRGGGHGELFF. In nucleotides, the CDR3 is TGTGCCAGCAGCCGAGGCGGGGGCCACGGGGAGCTGTTTTTT.

The V call is TRBV5-6, the J call TRBJ1-2; 10 positions match TRBD1. The CDR3 is 15 amino acids. Germline V gene sequence: CDR1 SGHDT, CDR2 YYEEEE. The V segment lost 4 bases and the J segment 10 bases; nucleotides outside the gene matches: 13. For the CDR3, the DNA is TGTGCCAGCAGCCCTACAGACAGGGGGCGAATGGACTACACCTTC. Translation gives CASSPTDRGRMDYTF.

The chain recombines TRBV10-3 with TRBJ1-1; 7 bases map to TRBD1. Germline V gives CDR1 ENHRY, CDR2 SYGVKD. This CDR3 has 16 residues. Trimming took 0 bases from V and 6 from J; bases not matched to a gene: 10. Here the CDR3 reads CAISESPTGIGSEAFF. The CDR3 DNA reads TGTGCCATCAGTGAGTCTCCGACAGGGATCGGCTCTGAAGCTTTCTTT.

CDR3 protein: CATSRDMGGETQYF. CDR3 in DNA: TGTGCCACCAGCAGAGATATGGGGGGGGAGACCCAGTACTTC. J is TRBJ2-5 and V is TRBV15, with 7 bases identical to TRBD2. From germline, CDR1 is LNHNV and CDR2 YYDKDF (reference sequence). The CDR3 totals 14 residues. V trimming: 0 bases; J trimming: 5 bases; junction bases outside the gene matches: 3. Supplemented by reference TRBV15 and TRBJ2-5, the full variable domain reads DAMVIQNPRYQVTQFGKPVTLSCSQTLNHNVMYWYQQKSSQAPKLLFHYYDKDFNNEADTPDNFQSRRPNTSFCFLDIRSPGLGDTAMYLCATSRDMGGETQYFGPGTRLLVL.

The chain couples TRBV2 to TRBJ1-1; no reliable D call. This CDR3 is 12 amino acids long. V lost 6 bases, J lost 0 bases, and 5 bases lay in between. The V gene's germline CDR1 is SNHLY and CDR2 FYNNEI. The CDR3 here is CASSRMNTEAFF. The CDR3 DNA is TGTGCCAGCAGCAGGATGAACACTGAAGCTTTCTTT.

This chain uses TRBV24-1 with TRBJ2-2; D is ambiguous. The CDR3 is made up of 15 amino acids. V lost 2 bases to trimming and J lost 0 bases, with 6 bases between them. Germline CDR1 KGHDR, CDR2 SFDVKD. CDR3 coding DNA: TGTGCCACCAGTGATTACAACGCGAACACCGGGGAGCTGTTTTTT. Translation gives CATSDYNANTGELFF.

The chain links TRBV5-1 to TRBJ1-2, with D uncertain. The V gene's germline CDR1 is SGHRS and CDR2 YFSETQ. The CDR3 spans 16 residues. V gave up 0 bases and J gave up 3 bases, with 15 bases separating them. This chain's CDR3 is CASSLELPVYDYGYTF. The CDR3 DNA reads as TGCGCCAGCAGCTTGGAGTTACCCGTCTATGACTATGGCTACACCTTC.

V gene TRBV2 combines with J gene TRBJ1-1; perhaps TRBD1 as D (5 bases). This CDR3 region has 14 residues. Trimming took off 8 bases at V and 4 bases at J, with 17 bases between the two ends. CDR1 SNHLY and CDR2 FYNNEI come from the germline V gene. The CDR3 nucleotides read TGTGCCAGCGATGACACAGGCGCTTCCACTGAAGCTTTCTTT. It specifies CASDDTGASTEAFF.

This chain links TRBV4-3 with TRBJ2-1; 7 bases fit TRBD1. With 0 bases clipped from V and 9 bases from J, the junction kept 14 bases outside the gene matches. This CDR3 is built from 17 residues. CDR1 is LGHNA and CDR2 is YSLEER in the germline V gene. The CDR3 region is CASSQDIGSQGVSEQFF. CDR3 sequence (DNA): TGCGCCAGCAGCCAAGATATTGGGTCCCAGGGGGTGAGTGAGCAGTTCTTC.

The chain uses TRBV28 and TRBJ1-1, with 8 nucleotides matching TRBD1. Per germline, CDR1 MDHEN and CDR2 SYDVKM. J gave up 4 bases and V 3 bases, and 4 bases lay outside the gene matches. This CDR3 is built from 14 residues. The DNA for the CDR3 is TGTGCCAGCAGTTTCAGGGGGCGCGTCACTGAAGCTTTCTTT. It codes for CASSFRGRVTEAFF.

The rearrangement uses TRBV28 and TRBJ2-3; D remains unclear. CDR1 MDHEN and CDR2 SYDVKM come from the germline V gene. This CDR3 is 11 amino acids long. Trimming left V 5 bases short and J 6 bases short, with 6 bases between. The CDR3 bases are TGTGCCAGCAGTCCGTTGGATACGCAGTATTTT. It yields the protein CASSPLDTQYF.